Listed below are T cell receptor beta chains from one sample, sequenced in a study of CD8 T cells in Susac syndrome. TCRdb redid the calling of the immunoSEQ multiplex PCR reads with MiXCR, one entry per CDR3 protein. Of about 200,000 distinct CDR3 sequences listed, 92% are singletons. The sequenced sample consisted of CD8+ T cells from PBMCs. Receptor source: a human donor with multiple sclerosis. CDR3s include the opening cysteine and the closing phenylalanine or tryptophan. The D gene is left open where the match is weak. Where a row states a size, it is once, few, many or the class of an expanded clone; other rows omit it.

J gene: TRBJ2-5; V gene: TRBV19; D gene: -; clone size: -; CDR3 DNA: TGTGCCAGTAGCACGACAAGGGTGGAGACCCAGTACTTC; CDR3 protein: CASSTTRVETQYF
J gene: TRBJ1-5; V gene: TRBV10-2; D gene: -; clone size: -; CDR3 DNA: TGCGCCAGCAGTGAAGGTGGGTACATTCAGCCCCAGCATTTT; CDR3 protein: CASSEGGYIQPQHF
J gene: TRBJ2-1; V gene: TRBV28; D gene: -; clone size: -; CDR3 DNA: TGTGCCAGCAGTCCCAGGCCAACAGACAATGAGCAGTTCTTC; CDR3 protein: CASSPRPTDNEQFF
J gene: TRBJ2-3; V gene: TRBV13; D gene: -; clone size: -; CDR3 DNA: TGTGCCAGCAGCTTAGGTAGTCCCGGTGATACGCAGTATTTT; CDR3 protein: CASSLGSPGDTQYF
J gene: TRBJ2-1; V gene: TRBV12-3/TRBV12-4; D gene: TRBD2; clone size: -; CDR3 DNA: TGTGCCAGCAGTTTTGGGGGGGATGAGCAGTTCTTC; CDR3 protein: CASSFGGDEQFF
J gene: TRBJ1-3; V gene: TRBV10-3; D gene: -; clone size: -; CDR3 DNA: TGTGCCATCAGTGATCCCAGTCGAAGGGGAGCCTCTGGAAACACCATATATTTT; CDR3 protein: CAISDPSRRGASGNTIYF
J gene: TRBJ2-1; V gene: TRBV7-9; D gene: TRBD2; clone size: -; CDR3 DNA: TGTGCCAGCAGCGTAGCGACTAGCGGGGGGTACAATGAGCAGTTCTTC; CDR3 protein: CASSVATSGGYNEQFF
J gene: TRBJ2-3; V gene: TRBV7-9; D gene: -; clone size: once; CDR3 DNA: TGTGCCAGCAGCTTAGCGGACATCTTTTCTACGCAGTATTTT; CDR3 protein: CASSLADIFSTQYF
J gene: TRBJ1-5; V gene: TRBV30; D gene: -; clone size: -; CDR3 DNA: TGTGCCTGGAGTGTAGGATTGGATAGCAATCAGCCCCAGCATTTT; CDR3 protein: CAWSVGLDSNQPQHF
J gene: TRBJ1-1; V gene: TRBV3-1; D gene: -; clone size: once; CDR3 DNA: TGTGCCAGCAGCCAAGAGGGTGGGTCAGTGAACACTGAAGCTTTCTTT; CDR3 protein: CASSQEGGSVNTEAFF
J gene: TRBJ1-1; V gene: TRBV5-4; D gene: TRBD1; clone size: -; CDR3 DNA: TGTGCCAGCAGCCAACAGATAGCGGGACAGATGAACACTGAAGCTTTCTTT; CDR3 protein: CASSQQIAGQMNTEAFF
J gene: TRBJ2-2; V gene: TRBV18; D gene: -; clone size: -; CDR3 DNA: TGTGCCAGCTCACCGCTTACACCTGATGAAAGTCGCTTCCGGTGGTTCGGGGAGCTGTTTTTT; CDR3 protein: CASSPLTPDESRFRWFGELFF
J gene: TRBJ2-3; V gene: TRBV2; D gene: TRBD1; clone size: -; CDR3 DNA: TGTGCCAGCTTTGGAGGCGGACAGGGGAAGGGGTCGTATACGCAGTATTTT; CDR3 protein: CASFGGGQGKGSYTQYF
J gene: TRBJ2-1; V gene: TRBV9; D gene: TRBD2; clone size: -; CDR3 DNA: TGTGCCAGCAGCCCCGGGAGGGAGCAGTTCTTC; CDR3 protein: CASSPGREQFF
J gene: TRBJ1-2; V gene: TRBV27; D gene: -; clone size: -; CDR3 DNA: TGTGCCAGCGGCCGGGGGGGGATCTATGGCTACACCTTC; CDR3 protein: CASGRGGIYGYTF
J gene: TRBJ1-1; V gene: TRBV12-5; D gene: -; clone size: -; CDR3 DNA: TGTGCTAGTGCCGGGGAGAGTGGGAACACTGAAGCTTTCTTT; CDR3 protein: CASAGESGNTEAFF
J gene: TRBJ2-4; V gene: TRBV11-1; D gene: TRBD2; clone size: -; CDR3 DNA: TGTGCCAGCAGCTTACAGCGGGGATCGGATCTAGCCAAAAACATTCAGTACTTC; CDR3 protein: CASSLQRGSDLAKNIQYF
J gene: TRBJ2-1; V gene: TRBV29-1; D gene: TRBD2; clone size: -; CDR3 DNA: TGCAGCGTGCGAGCTAGCGGGATTAACAATGAGCAGTTCTTC; CDR3 protein: CSVRASGINNEQFF
J gene: TRBJ2-7; V gene: TRBV10-2; D gene: -; clone size: -; CDR3 DNA: TGCGCCAGCAGCCGACAGGTGCACGAGCAGTACTTC; CDR3 protein: CASSRQVHEQYF
J gene: TRBJ2-1; V gene: TRBV29-1; D gene: -; clone size: -; CDR3 DNA: TGCAGCGTTGAAGGTATCAGCGGGCCTTACAATGAGCAGTTCTTC; CDR3 protein: CSVEGISGPYNEQFF
J gene: TRBJ1-5; V gene: TRBV15; D gene: -; clone size: -; CDR3 DNA: TGTGCCACCAGCAGTTCGGGCAGTGATCCGCCCCAGCATTTT; CDR3 protein: CATSSSGSDPPQHF
J gene: TRBJ2-1; V gene: TRBV6-5; D gene: TRBD2; clone size: -; CDR3 DNA: TGTGCCAGCAGTTACGAGGCCCCACTAGCGGGAGGGGGCAATGAGCAGTTCTTC; CDR3 protein: CASSYEAPLAGGGNEQFF
J gene: TRBJ2-7; V gene: TRBV28; D gene: -; clone size: -; CDR3 DNA: TGTGCCAGCAGTGTCCCTCAGGGCTGGAGCTCCTACGAGCAGTACTTC; CDR3 protein: CASSVPQGWSSYEQYF
J gene: TRBJ2-3; V gene: TRBV7-9; D gene: TRBD2; clone size: -; CDR3 DNA: TGTGCCAGCAGCTTAATTATCAGTTTAGCGGGAACAGATACGCAGTATTTT; CDR3 protein: CASSLIISLAGTDTQYF
J gene: TRBJ1-1; V gene: TRBV9; D gene: -; clone size: once; CDR3 DNA: TGTGCCAGCAGCCCCGGGCAGCATGAAGCTTTCTTT; CDR3 protein: CASSPGQHEAFF
J gene: TRBJ1-1; V gene: TRBV12-3/TRBV12-4; D gene: TRBD1; clone size: -; CDR3 DNA: TGTGCCAGCAGTCCGTGGGACAGTGGGTTTAGTAACGCTGAAGCTTTCTTT; CDR3 protein: CASSPWDSGFSNAEAFF
J gene: TRBJ2-3; V gene: TRBV11-3; D gene: -; clone size: -; CDR3 DNA: TGTGCCAGCCGACAGAGAGATACGCAGTATTTT; CDR3 protein: CASRQRDTQYF
J gene: TRBJ2-1; V gene: TRBV4-1; D gene: -; clone size: once; CDR3 DNA: TGCGCCAGCAGCCAAGTGGGCGACACGGAGCAGTTCTTC; CDR3 protein: CASSQVGDTEQFF
J gene: TRBJ2-1; V gene: TRBV20-1; D gene: -; clone size: -; CDR3 DNA: TGCAGTGCTCCGCGGTCTTTCAATGAGCAGTTCTTC; CDR3 protein: CSAPRSFNEQFF
J gene: TRBJ1-2; V gene: TRBV5-6; D gene: -; clone size: -; CDR3 DNA: TGTGCCAGCAGCTTGGGCCGCAGGGAGGCCTATGGCTACACCTTC; CDR3 protein: CASSLGRREAYGYTF
J gene: TRBJ2-7; V gene: TRBV29-1; D gene: TRBD2; clone size: -; CDR3 DNA: TGCAGCGTTCTGGGCGGGAGCAACTACGAGCAGTACTTC; CDR3 protein: CSVLGGSNYEQYF
J gene: TRBJ2-7; V gene: TRBV2; D gene: -; clone size: -; CDR3 DNA: TGTGCCAGCATCCCGGGGCTGGGGCCGCGGGAGCAGTACTTC; CDR3 protein: CASIPGLGPREQYF
J gene: TRBJ1-1; V gene: TRBV27; D gene: -; clone size: -; CDR3 DNA: TGTGCCAGCAGTCCAGGGGACACGTACACTGAAGCTTTCTTT; CDR3 protein: CASSPGDTYTEAFF
J gene: TRBJ1-6; V gene: TRBV4-1; D gene: -; clone size: -; CDR3 DNA: TGCGCCAGCAGCCAACAAAGCCCGAACTCCTATAATTCACCCCTCCACTTT; CDR3 protein: CASSQQSPNSYNSPLHF
J gene: TRBJ2-1; V gene: TRBV6-2/TRBV6-3; D gene: -; clone size: -; CDR3 DNA: TGTGCCAGCAGTAGGGCGGGAAAGTCGAATGAGCAGTTCTTC; CDR3 protein: CASSRAGKSNEQFF
J gene: TRBJ2-1; V gene: TRBV6-5; D gene: TRBD2; clone size: -; CDR3 DNA: TGTGCCAGCAGTTACGGCGGGAGGGAGCAGTTCTTC; CDR3 protein: CASSYGGREQFF
J gene: TRBJ1-6; V gene: TRBV19; D gene: -; clone size: -; CDR3 DNA: TGTGCCAGTAGTATAGGATTGGACTCCTATAATTCACCCCTCCACTTT; CDR3 protein: CASSIGLDSYNSPLHF
J gene: TRBJ2-2; V gene: TRBV7-9; D gene: TRBD1; clone size: -; CDR3 DNA: TGTGCCAGCAGCCCGGGCCCCCGGAACAGGGGCTTCGAGGAGCTGTTTTTT; CDR3 protein: CASSPGPRNRGFEELFF
J gene: TRBJ2-7; V gene: TRBV27; D gene: -; clone size: -; CDR3 DNA: TGTGCCAGCAGTTTATCGGCCGACTACGAGCAGTACTTC; CDR3 protein: CASSLSADYEQYF
J gene: TRBJ2-1; V gene: TRBV30; D gene: -; clone size: -; CDR3 DNA: TGTGCCTGGAGTGTAGGAGGGAAATTCGAGCAGTTCTTC; CDR3 protein: CAWSVGGKFEQFF
J gene: TRBJ1-3; V gene: TRBV27; D gene: -; clone size: -; CDR3 DNA: TGTGCCAGCAGTTCCCGGGGAGGCCCTGGAAACACCATATATTTT; CDR3 protein: CASSSRGGPGNTIYF
J gene: TRBJ2-1; V gene: TRBV25-1; D gene: -; clone size: -; CDR3 DNA: TGTGCCAGCACGGTTTACAATGAGCAGTTCTTC; CDR3 protein: CASTVYNEQFF
J gene: TRBJ1-1; V gene: TRBV7-8; D gene: -; clone size: -; CDR3 DNA: TGTGCCAGCACCCCCGGGCCAGATAGTGAAGCTTTCTTT; CDR3 protein: CASTPGPDSEAFF
J gene: TRBJ1-1; V gene: TRBV6-2/TRBV6-3; D gene: -; clone size: -; CDR3 DNA: TGTGCCAGCAGTCACTACAGGGTGAACACTGAAGCTTTCTTT; CDR3 protein: CASSHYRVNTEAFF
J gene: TRBJ1-5; V gene: TRBV24-1; D gene: -; clone size: -; CDR3 DNA: TGTGCCACCAGTGGGGAGACAGAAGTCAATCAGCCCCAGCATTTT; CDR3 protein: CATSGETEVNQPQHF
J gene: TRBJ2-7; V gene: TRBV7-2; D gene: -; clone size: -; CDR3 DNA: TGTGCCAGCAGCTTAGGAGGTACGGGCTACGAGCAGTACTTC; CDR3 protein: CASSLGGTGYEQYF
J gene: TRBJ2-3; V gene: TRBV9; D gene: -; clone size: -; CDR3 DNA: TGTGCCAGCAGCGTAGGGGCAGGACGCACAGATACGCAGTATTTT; CDR3 protein: CASSVGAGRTDTQYF
J gene: TRBJ1-1; V gene: TRBV3-1; D gene: -; clone size: -; CDR3 DNA: TGTGCCAGCAGCCAATACGTGACGGAACCTATGAACACTGAAGCTTTCTTT; CDR3 protein: CASSQYVTEPMNTEAFF
J gene: TRBJ2-7; V gene: TRBV19; D gene: -; clone size: -; CDR3 DNA: TGTGCCAGTAGTATCAGCAGGGTCCCCTCCTACGAGCAGTACTTC; CDR3 protein: CASSISRVPSYEQYF
J gene: TRBJ2-7; V gene: TRBV20-1; D gene: TRBD2; clone size: few; CDR3 DNA: TGCAGTGCTAGATCGACTAGCGGGGCCCTCTACGAGCAGTACTTC; CDR3 protein: CSARSTSGALYEQYF
J gene: TRBJ2-2; V gene: TRBV5-4; D gene: -; clone size: -; CDR3 DNA: TGTGCCAGCAGCCCGAGACTAGCCGGGGAGCTGTTTTTT; CDR3 protein: CASSPRLAGELFF
J gene: TRBJ2-5; V gene: TRBV9; D gene: -; clone size: -; CDR3 DNA: TGTGCCAGCAGCGTAGAGCCTCGGATAGAGACCCAGTACTTC; CDR3 protein: CASSVEPRIETQYF
J gene: TRBJ1-1; V gene: TRBV5-1; D gene: -; clone size: -; CDR3 DNA: TGCGCCAGCGGACCAGACTTCGAGGGGGGGATCACTGAAGCTTTCTTT; CDR3 protein: CASGPDFEGGITEAFF